This T cell receptor (beta chain) was retrieved from a study of CD8 T cells in ankylosing spondylitis. Regarding the study as a whole: Disease-linked clones reportedly showed significant enrichment in matched ankylosing spondylitis synovial fluid. Disease-linked clones displayed a CD8+ phenotype and appeared relatively rarely in peripheral blood.

Comments on this clonotype: The antigen remains unidentified.

The TCR beta libraries were generated through quantitative 5'-RACE incorporating molecular barcodes. One entry per CDR3 protein, called by TCRdb with MiXCR from the 5' RACE reads. Among fewer than 200,000 distinct CDR3 sequences listed, roughly 18% were seen once. The V segment lost 5 bases and the J segment 7 bases; nucleotides outside the gene matches: 18. Germline CDR1 reads MDHEN; CDR2 reads SYDVKM. The CDR3 covers 17 residues. The gene calls are TRBV28 and TRBJ2-7; 9 bases align to TRBD2. This sequence originates from a male donor aged 5-29 years with ankylosing spondylitis or in good health (not recorded which). Sequenced material: blood, either unsorted or a sorted T cell fraction (not recorded which). In nucleotides, the CDR3 is TGTGCCAGCAGTCTCCCCCGCGGCGGGAGGGCCGTTGGAGAGCAGTACTTC. Translation gives CASSLPRGGRAVGEQYF.